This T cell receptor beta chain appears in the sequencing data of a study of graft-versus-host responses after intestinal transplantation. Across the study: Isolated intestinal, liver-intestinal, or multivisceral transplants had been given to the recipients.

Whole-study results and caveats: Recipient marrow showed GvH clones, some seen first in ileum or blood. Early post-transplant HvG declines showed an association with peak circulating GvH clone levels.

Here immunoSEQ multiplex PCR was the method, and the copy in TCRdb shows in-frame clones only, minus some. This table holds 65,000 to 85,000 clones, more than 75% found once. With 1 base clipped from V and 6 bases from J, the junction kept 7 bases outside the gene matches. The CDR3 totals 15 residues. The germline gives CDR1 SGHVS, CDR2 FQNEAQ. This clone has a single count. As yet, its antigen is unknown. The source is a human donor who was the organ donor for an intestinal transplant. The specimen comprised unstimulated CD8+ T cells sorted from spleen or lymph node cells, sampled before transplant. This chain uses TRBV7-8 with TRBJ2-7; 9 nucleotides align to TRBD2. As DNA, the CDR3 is TGTGCCAGCAGCTTAGTGGGCGGGGGGGCCCCCGAGCAGTACTTC. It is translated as CASSLVGGGAPEQYF. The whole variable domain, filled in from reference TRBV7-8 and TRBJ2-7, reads GAGVSQSPRYKVAKRGQDVALRCDPISGHVSLFWYQQALGQGPEFLTYFQNEAQLDKSGLPSDRFFAERPEGSVSTLKIQRTQQEDSAVYLCASSLVGGGAPEQYFGPGTRLTVT.